A selection of T cell receptor beta chains follows, all from one sample in a study of OX40 agonist ivuxolimab in advanced cancers. Assay used: immunoSEQ multiplex PCR; TCRdb lists only in-frame clones, some missing. This table has about 34,000 clones, approximately 79% appearing once. This sample comprised CD4+ or CD8+ T cells sorted from blood, obtained in a trial of the OX40 agonist ivuxolimab. The receptor set was obtained from an adult with an advanced solid tumor such as melanoma, head and neck, liver or kidney cancer. Both conserved end residues are part of each CDR3. Each record gives: clone size, D gene, V gene, CDR3 length, J gene, CDR3 DNA, CDR3 protein. A D gene is named only where the DNA matches it firmly. Where a row states a size, it is once, few, many or the class of an expanded clone; other rows omit it.

>-|TRBD1|TRBV6-6|15|TRBJ2-3
TGTGCCAGCAGTACCGGGACAGGCGGGCGAGATACGCAGTATTTT
CASSTGTGGRDTQYF
>-|-|TRBV10-3|13|TRBJ2-4
TGTGCCATCAGCCCGATGGAGGGGAACATTCAGTACTTC
CAISPMEGNIQYF
>-|-|TRBV18|15|TRBJ2-3
TGTGCCAGCTCACCATCAGGGGCTGGCACAGATACGCAGTATTTT
CASSPSGAGTDTQYF
>-|-|TRBV5-1|15|TRBJ1-1
TGCGCCAGCAGCCCCCGGGGGGGGCAGAACACTGAAGCTTTCTTT
CASSPRGGQNTEAFF
>-|-|TRBV20-1|11|TRBJ2-3
TGCAGTGCCCAACAGGGCCCAGCGCAGTATTTT
CSAQQGPAQYF
>-|-|TRBV21-1|11|TRBJ2-7
TGTGCCAGCATGGGTTGGTACGAGCAGTACTTC
CASMGWYEQYF
>-|-|TRBV6-5|15|TRBJ1-1
TGTGCCAGCACTCCCCGTGGGCTGGGGAACACTGAAGCTTTCTTT
CASTPRGLGNTEAFF
>once|TRBD1|TRBV7-9|15|TRBJ1-2
TGTGCCAGCAGCGTATTTGAGGGGACAGCCTATGGCTACACCTTC
CASSVFEGTAYGYTF
>-|TRBD2|TRBV6-6|14|TRBJ2-3
TGTGCCAGCAAATCAGGGACTAGCGGGGGTTTTTGGTATTTT
CASKSGTSGGFWYF
>-|TRBD2|TRBV5-6|13|TRBJ2-5
TGTGCCAGCAACGGGGGGAAGGGAGAGACCCAGTACTTC
CASNGGKGETQYF
>-|TRBD1|TRBV29-1|10|TRBJ1-2
TGCAGCGTTTGGGACAGTGGCTACACCTTC
CSVWDSGYTF
>-|TRBD1|TRBV6-5|14|TRBJ1-2
TGTGCCAGCAGTTACCTGGGACAGGGGTATGGCTACACCTTC
CASSYLGQGYGYTF
>-|-|TRBV18|14|TRBJ1-1
TGTGCCAGCTCGGCCGGGACACCGAACACTGAAGCTTTCTTT
CASSAGTPNTEAFF
>-|-|TRBV11-2|15|TRBJ2-5
TGTGCCAGCAGCTTCCTCCGGGACCAACAAGAGACCCAGTACTTC
CASSFLRDQQETQYF
>-|-|TRBV18|13|TRBJ1-1
TGTGCCAGCTCACCTGACAGGTTTGATGGGTCTTTCTTT
CASSPDRFDGSFF
>once|TRBD1|TRBV30|15|TRBJ1-3
TGTGCCTGGAGCGATGGGACAGTCTCTGGAAACACCATATATTTT
CAWSDGTVSGNTIYF
>-|TRBD2|TRBV2|17|TRBJ2-1
TGTGCCAGCAGTTTACTAGCGGCCGTGAGCTCCTACAATGAGCAGTTCTTC
CASSLLAAVSSYNEQFF
>-|-|TRBV14|13|TRBJ1-1
TGTGCCAGCAGCGACGGAGGCAGAACTGAAGCTTTCTTT
CASSDGGRTEAFF
>few|TRBD2|TRBV30|12|TRBJ2-1
TGTGCCCACCCGGGACTACCTAATGAGCAGTTCTTC
CAHPGLPNEQFF
>few|TRBD1|TRBV5-1|14|TRBJ1-1
TGCGCCAGCAGCTCGGGACAGACGAACACTGAAGCTTTCTTT
CASSSGQTNTEAFF
>-|-|TRBV5-1|16|TRBJ2-1
TGCGCCAGCAGCCCCATCTCAGCGGCCTCCTACAATGAGCAGTTCTTC
CASSPISAASYNEQFF
>once|-|TRBV21-1|16|TRBJ1-1
TGTGCCAGCAGCAAAGTAGGGGCAGGGGAACACACTGAAGCTTTCTTT
CASSKVGAGEHTEAFF
>-|-|TRBV5-6|14|TRBJ1-4
TGTGCCAGCGGTGGAGACGGGGAGGGGGAAAAACTGTTTTTT
CASGGDGEGEKLFF
>-|TRBD2|TRBV4-1|16|TRBJ2-3
TGCGCCAGCAGCCGGTCTCTAGCGGGGGGCACAGATACGCAGTATTTT
CASSRSLAGGTDTQYF
>-|-|TRBV27|16|TRBJ1-5
TGTGCCAGCAGTTTATCGGCCAGGTATAGCAATCAGCCCCAGCATTTT
CASSLSARYSNQPQHF
>-|-|TRBV5-1|13|TRBJ1-2
TGCGCCAGCAGCCCCGTGGGGAAGGGTGGCTACACCTTC
CASSPVGKGGYTF
>once|-|TRBV6-1|13|TRBJ1-1
TGTGCCAGCAGTGAGGCGGAACACACTGAAGCTTTCTTT
CASSEAEHTEAFF
>-|TRBD1|TRBV14|15|TRBJ1-1
TGTGCCAGCAGCCCAACAGGGGCGCGAAACACTGAAGCTTTCTTT
CASSPTGARNTEAFF
>-|-|TRBV30|12|TRBJ2-7
TGTGCCTGGCGGGGGGCCCCGTACGAGCAGTACTTC
CAWRGAPYEQYF
>medium-sized|-|TRBV6-5|13|TRBJ1-1
TGTGCCAGCAGTGAGGCGGAACACACTGAAGCTTTCTTT
CASSEAEHTEAFF
>-|-|TRBV13|13|TRBJ1-2
TGTGCCAGCAGCCCCCGCCCGCCCTATGGCTACACCTTC
CASSPRPPYGYTF
>-|-|TRBV6-6|14|TRBJ2-7
TGTGCCAGCAGTTACCTACAGGGACCCTACGAGCAGTACTTC
CASSYLQGPYEQYF
>-|TRBD1|TRBV7-8|16|TRBJ1-2
TGTGCCAGCACCTTAGACTATAGGGCAGGGGGCGCTGGCTACACCTTC
CASTLDYRAGGAGYTF
>-|-|TRBV11-1|15|TRBJ1-4
TGTGCCAGCAGCTCCAGAGGGATACGAGATGAAAAACTGTTTTTT
CASSSRGIRDEKLFF
>-|-|TRBV27|18|TRBJ2-3
TGTGCCAGCAGACGAAAACCCCCCTACAGGGATAACACAGATACGCAGTATTTT
CASRRKPPYRDNTDTQYF
>-|TRBD1|TRBV6-5|12|TRBJ1-1
TGTGCCAGCAGAGAACCAGGGGGTGAAGCTTTCTTT
CASREPGGEAFF
>-|TRBD1|TRBV6-5|14|TRBJ2-7
TGTGCCAGCAGTTACTCCGGGACAGGCGACGAGCAGTACTTC
CASSYSGTGDEQYF
>-|TRBD2|TRBV5-4|15|TRBJ2-1
TGTGCCAGCAGCTTCGAGGGACTAGCCTACAATGAGCAGTTCTTC
CASSFEGLAYNEQFF
>-|-|TRBV18|14|TRBJ1-2
TGTGCCAGCTCACCATGGGCAGACAACTATGGCTACACCTTC
CASSPWADNYGYTF
>once|-|TRBV30|12|TRBJ2-7
TGTGCCTGGAGTGAAGGACTCTACGAGCAGTACTTC
CAWSEGLYEQYF
>once|TRBD1|TRBV28|15|TRBJ2-2
TGTGCCAGCAGGGGACAGGGGGCGAACACCGGGGAGCTGTTTTTT
CASRGQGANTGELFF
>-|-|TRBV21-1|16|TRBJ2-4
-
CASSKVGVGTKNIQYF
>-|TRBD1|TRBV18|14|TRBJ1-2
TGTGCCAGCTCACCTATGGACAGGGACTATGGCTACACCTTC
CASSPMDRDYGYTF
>-|-|TRBV2|12|TRBJ1-2
TGTGCCAGCAGCGAACGGTCGTATGGCTACACCTTC
CASSERSYGYTF
>-|-|TRBV27|12|TRBJ2-7
TGTGCCAGCAGTTTACCACAGGGACAGCAGTACTTC
CASSLPQGQQYF
>-|-|TRBV6-5|15|TRBJ1-5
TGTGCCAGCAGTTACTCCTGGGGTGGCAATCAGCCCCAGCATTTT
CASSYSWGGNQPQHF
>-|-|TRBV5-1|14|TRBJ1-5
TGCGCCAGCAGCTTGGACAGCTTAGGTCAGCCCCAGCATTTT
CASSLDSLGQPQHF
>-|TRBD1|TRBV30|15|TRBJ2-3
TGTGCCTGGAGCTCTACAGGGGGTGATGCAGATACGCAGTATTTT
CAWSSTGGDADTQYF
>few|TRBD1|TRBV5-1|13|TRBJ1-1
TGCGCCAGCAGCCCGCTACAGGGGGCTGGAGCTTTCTTT
CASSPLQGAGAFF
>few|TRBD1|TRBV14|16|TRBJ1-2
TGTGCCAGCAGCCAAGGATACAGGGGAAACTTCTATGGCTACACCTTC
CASSQGYRGNFYGYTF
>-|-|TRBV10-3|12|TRBJ1-2
TGTGCCATCAGTGAACGACAGGATGGCTACACCTTC
CAISERQDGYTF
>-|TRBD1|TRBV18|15|TRBJ2-3
TGTGCCAGCTCATTACAGGGGCCCGGCACAGATACGCAGTATTTT
CASSLQGPGTDTQYF
>-|-|TRBV28|17|TRBJ2-2
TGTGCCAGCAGTCTCTTGGACACCTCGGGGTGGGGCGGGGAGCTGTTTTTT
CASSLLDTSGWGGELFF
>few|TRBD2|TRBV19|16|TRBJ2-1
TGTGCCAGTAGTGCTTACAATAGCGGGGGGGCCTATGAGCAGTTCTTC
CASSAYNSGGAYEQFF
>-|-|TRBV9|15|TRBJ2-6
TGTGCCAGCAGCGTTGGGAGCTCTGGGGCCAACGTCCTGACTTTC
CASSVGSSGANVLTF